The source of this T cell receptor beta chain is a study of T cells in Graves' hyperthyroidism and ophthalmopathy. From RNA transcripts, TCR beta CDR3 regions were amplified. When the TCR CDR3 underwent first-round RT-PCR, the HTBI primer set was used. TCRdb passed the multiplex PCR reads through MiXCR, listing each CDR3 protein once. The table includes around 250,000 distinct CDR3 sequences, less than 15% detected once. V gave up 1 base and J gave up 10 bases, with 14 bases separating them. Germline V gene lookup returns CDR1 SEHNR and CDR2 FQNEAQ (reference sequence). CDR3 length equals 15 residues. At least ten counts were recorded for this clonotype.

The receptor's source is a woman aged 40 to 50 with Graves' hyperthyroidism that later progressed to Graves' ophthalmopathy. The genes are TRBV7-9 and TRBJ1-6; TRBD1 is a possible D gene (5 bases). The source material was blood. Here the CDR3 DNA reads TGTGCCAGCAGCTTAGGTGGGACGGCAGGATCACCCCTCCACTTT. Protein product: CASSLGGTAGSPLHF. Using reference TRBV7-9 and TRBJ1-6 for the parts outside the CDR3, the full variable domain is DTGVSQNPRHKITKRGQNVTFRCDPISEHNRLYWYRQTLGQGPEFLTYFQNEAQLEKSRLLSDRFSAERPKGSFSTLEIQRTEQGDSAMYLCASSLGGTAGSPLHFGNGTRLTVT.